The present TCR beta chain was sequenced within a study of cytomegalovirus exposure and HLA in healthy donors. Germline V lookup: CDR1 SGHRS, CDR2 YFSETQ. V lost 5 bases and J lost 2, with 8 bases in between. The CDR3 runs to 13 residues. PCR used 60 Vbeta primers and 13 Jbeta primers. Original processing notes: Around 80 million unique TCR beta chains, roughly 11 million of them shared, were counted by a later analysis. Sequencing used immunoSEQ multiplex PCR; TCRdb keeps in-frame clones, though not all of them. The DNA gave D and trimming, while V, J and clone size come from that table. The sample consists of some 100,000 clones, around 80% of them appearing once.

This clonotype was sampled from a male donor in good health and CMV-seropositive. This chain links TRBV5-1 with TRBJ1-3; D ambiguous. Source material: PBMCs. CDR3 sequence: CASSLDTGNTIYF. CDR3 coding DNA: TGCGCCAGCAGTCTCGACACTGGAAACACCATATATTTT.